This passage covers 10 T cell receptor beta chains from one sample sequenced in a study of CD8+CD57+ T cells in acquired aplastic anemia. TCR beta VDJ and CDR3 profiles were obtained from a genomic DNA template. TCRdb used MiXCR to reprocess the reads, holding one entry per CDR3 protein. The profile shows over 150,000 distinct CDR3 sequences, around 50% of them singletons. Sequencing was done on patients that had shown CD8+CD57+ cell expansion by flow cytometry. The sequenced sample was sorted CD4+, CD8+, or CD8+CD57+ T cells (not recorded which) from PBMCs. These receptors were collected from a human donor with aplastic anemia.

This sequence joins TRBV29-1 and TRBJ1-2, with 7 bases aligning to TRBD1. The ends lost 6 bases at V and 6 bases at J; junction bases unmatched: 7. The CDR3 runs 12 residues. CDR1 and CDR2 from the germline V gene are SQVTM and ANQGSEA. CDR3 in DNA: TGCAGCGTGGGGGACAGAGCAAATGGCTACACCTTC. Translation: CSVGDRANGYTF.

The table lists this clonotype with many counts. The chain employs TRBV2 and TRBJ2-3; 10 bases agree with TRBD2. Germline V gene data show CDR1 as SNHLY and CDR2 as FYNNEI. V was clipped by 6 bases and J by 2 bases; unmatched bases: 5. The CDR3 spans 15 residues. The CDR3 loop reads CASSRAGGDTDTQYF. CDR3 in DNA: TGTGCCAGCAGCAGAGCGGGGGGGGACACAGATACGCAGTATTTT.

J is TRBJ2-7 and V is TRBV6-1; D is unclear. Germline assignment: CDR1 MNHNS and CDR2 SASEGT. The CDR3 length is 13 residues. Trimming took off 7 bases at V and 2 bases at J, with 12 bases between the two ends. The CDR3, as DNA: TGTGCCAGCACACTCGGTAGTACCTACGAGCAGTACTTC. It specifies CASTLGSTYEQYF.

The rearrangement links TRBV2 to TRBJ2-1; 7 bases fit TRBD1. The CDR3 has 13 residues. In germline, CDR1 is SNHLY, CDR2 FYNNEI. Trimming removed 11 bases from V and 2 bases from J; junction bases left unmatched: 6. The CDR3 spells CAVRQGPYNEQFF. CDR3 nucleotides: TGTGCCGTACGACAGGGCCCCTACAATGAGCAGTTCTTC.

Here the CDR3 DNA reads TGCAGTGCAACTGATACAGGGACGCGAGAGACCCAGTACTTC. Protein sequence: CSATDTGTRETQYF. The chain joins TRBV20-1 to TRBJ2-5; D is perhaps TRBD1 (6 bases). Looked up from germline, CDR1 is DFQATT and CDR2 is SNEGSKA (reference sequence). The CDR3 contains 14 residues. V dropped 6 bases and J dropped 4 bases, with 18 bases sitting between them.

Note on this clonotype: Compared with germline, one end of the junction differs, possibly owing to a read error. The V and J genes are TRBV10-2 and TRBJ1-1; maybe TRBD1 (5 bases). The germline V gene encodes CDR1 WSHSY and CDR2 SAAADI. The CDR3 sequence is 14 residues long. CDR3 amino acids: CASTPQAEDTEAFF. CDR3 bases: TGCGCCAGCACCCCTCAGGCGGAGGACACTGAGGCTTTCTTT.

The chain joins TRBV2 to TRBJ2-1, with TRBD2 matching 11 bases. Germline values: CDR1 SNHLY, CDR2 FYNNEI. The CDR3 sequence is 14 residues long. J gave up 5 bases and V 6 bases, and 3 bases lay outside the gene matches. The CDR3 DNA sequence: TGTGCCAGCAGAGGGACTAGCGGTAACAATGAGCAGTTCTTC. Protein: CASRGTSGNNEQFF. The full variable domain, rest sourced from reference TRBV2 and TRBJ2-1, is EPEVTQTPSHQVTQMGQEVILRCVPISNHLYFYWYRQILGQKVEFLVSFYNNEISEKSEIFDDQFSVERPDGSNFTLKIRSTKLEDSAMYFCASRGTSGNNEQFFGPGTRLTVL.

The genes are TRBV10-3 and TRBJ2-7; 8 nucleotides line up with TRBD2. Germline CDR1 is ENHRY and CDR2 is SYGVKD. The CDR3 loop spans 13 amino acids. The ends lost 11 bases at V and 5 bases at J; junction bases unmatched: 11. DNA for the CDR3: TGTGCCGCCCAGGCGGGGGGTTTAGACGAGCAGTACTTC. Protein: CAAQAGGLDEQYF.

This chain joins TRBV20-1 and TRBJ1-1; tentatively, D is TRBD1 (5 bases). The CDR3 runs 10 residues. Germline assignment: CDR1 DFQATT and CDR2 SNEGSKA (reference sequence). Trimming shortened V by 2 bases and J by 9 bases, and 7 bases separated the two germline ends. The CDR3 loop is CSARQGKAFF. CDR3 coding DNA: TGCAGTGCTAGACAGGGTAAAGCTTTCTTT.

The chain carries TRBV29-1 and TRBJ2-5, with 11 bases matching TRBD1. Germline values: CDR1 SQVTM, CDR2 ANQGSEA. The CDR3 runs to 15 residues. J gave up 5 bases and V 0 bases, and 5 bases lay outside the gene matches. CDR3 coding DNA: TGCAGCGTTGAAGATCGGAGGACAGGGGGCGAGACCCAGTACTTC. Its translation is CSVEDRRTGGETQYF. The full variable domain, in which reference TRBV29-1 and TRBJ2-5 provide the parts outside the CDR3, is SAVISQKPSRDICQRGTSLTIQCQVDSQVTMMFWYRQQPGQSLTLIATANQGSEATYESGFVIDKFPISRPNLTFSTLTVSNMSPEDSSIYLCSVEDRRTGGETQYFGPGTRLLVL.